This T cell receptor beta chain was obtained from a study of shared clonotypes between healthy human individuals. At the level of the study: The study used three CD4 naive, three CD4 memory, two CD8 naive and one CD8 memory plate per donor. The study, taken as a whole, reports: Sampling was confined to blood; repertoires within tissues likely differ. Unshared clonotypes carried lower generation probabilities than those common to all four donors.

The germline CDR1 and CDR2 sequences are SGHRS and YFSETQ. The CDR3 runs 14 residues. The trim removed 4 bases at V and 6 bases at J, leaving 9 bases unmatched. Regarding this clone: Its target is unknown.

Sequencing used immunoSEQ multiplex PCR; TCRdb keeps in-frame clones, though not all of them. Among millions of clones listed, roughly 94% were seen once. Only Caucasian adults living in Nashville, Tennessee made up the donor group. The sequence came from a man aged 18 to 30 in good health. This rearrangement joins TRBV5-1 to TRBJ2-7; TRBD2 matches at 8 bases. Specimen: naive CD4+ T cells sorted from blood. The sample's subset: CD45RA+ positively selected. The CDR3 loop is CASSNSGGSGEQYF. The CDR3 bases are TGCGCCAGCAGCAACAGCGGGGGAAGCGGCGAGCAGTACTTC.